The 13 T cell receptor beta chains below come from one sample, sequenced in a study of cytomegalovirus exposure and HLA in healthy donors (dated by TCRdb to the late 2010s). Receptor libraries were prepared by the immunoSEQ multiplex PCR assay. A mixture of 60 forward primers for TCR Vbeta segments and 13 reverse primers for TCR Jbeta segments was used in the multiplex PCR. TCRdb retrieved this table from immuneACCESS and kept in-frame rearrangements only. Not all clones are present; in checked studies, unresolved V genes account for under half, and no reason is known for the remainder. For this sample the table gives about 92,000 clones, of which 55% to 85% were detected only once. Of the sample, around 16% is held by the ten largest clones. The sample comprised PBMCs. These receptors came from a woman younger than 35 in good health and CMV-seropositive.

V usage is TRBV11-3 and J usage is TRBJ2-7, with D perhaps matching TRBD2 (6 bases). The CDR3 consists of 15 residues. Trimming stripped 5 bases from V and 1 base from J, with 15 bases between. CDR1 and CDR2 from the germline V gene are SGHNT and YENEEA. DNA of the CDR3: TGTGCCAGCAGCGTGGGCTTAGCGGATTCCTACGAGCAGTACTTC. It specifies CASSVGLADSYEQYF.

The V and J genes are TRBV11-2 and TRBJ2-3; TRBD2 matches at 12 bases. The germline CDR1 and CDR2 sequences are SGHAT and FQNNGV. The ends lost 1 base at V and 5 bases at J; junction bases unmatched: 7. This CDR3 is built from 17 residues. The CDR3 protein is CASSLGPSGRAIDTQYF. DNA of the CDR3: TGTGCCAGCAGCTTAGGTCCTAGCGGGAGGGCCATAGATACGCAGTATTTT.

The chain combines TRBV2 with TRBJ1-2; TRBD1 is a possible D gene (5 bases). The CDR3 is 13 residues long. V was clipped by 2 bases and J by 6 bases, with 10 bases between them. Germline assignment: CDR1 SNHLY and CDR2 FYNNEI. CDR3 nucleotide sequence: TGTGCCAGCAGTGAATCGGGGGAGGATGGCTACACCTTC. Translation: CASSESGEDGYTF.

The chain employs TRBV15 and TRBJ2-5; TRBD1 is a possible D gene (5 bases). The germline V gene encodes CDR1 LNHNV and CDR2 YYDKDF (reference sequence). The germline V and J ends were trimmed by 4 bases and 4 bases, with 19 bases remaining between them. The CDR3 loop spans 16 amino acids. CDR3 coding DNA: TGTGCCACCAGCATCGCCCCAGGGAAGAGGAGAGAGACCCAGTACTTC. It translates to CATSIAPGKRRETQYF. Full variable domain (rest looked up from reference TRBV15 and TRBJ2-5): DAMVIQNPRYQVTQFGKPVTLSCSQTLNHNVMYWYQQKSSQAPKLLFHYYDKDFNNEADTPDNFQSRRPNTSFCFLDIRSPGLGDTAMYLCATSIAPGKRRETQYFGPGTRLLVL.

The CDR3 nucleotides are TGTGCCAGCAGTTTAGAAAGGAGTCTAGTGGGCGAGCAGTACTTC. Residues: CASSLERSLVGEQYF. The chain employs TRBV28 and TRBJ2-7; D is unresolved. V was cut by 2 bases and J by 6 bases, with 17 bases left in between. CDR1 and CDR2 from the germline V gene are MDHEN and SYDVKM. The CDR3 extends over 15 amino acids.

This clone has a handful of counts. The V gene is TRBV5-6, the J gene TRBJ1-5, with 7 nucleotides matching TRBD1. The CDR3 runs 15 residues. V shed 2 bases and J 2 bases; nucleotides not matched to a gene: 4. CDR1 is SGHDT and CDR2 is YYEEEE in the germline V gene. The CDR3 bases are TGTGCCAGCAGCTTTCAGGGGGTGGGCAATCAGCCCCAGCATTTT. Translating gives CASSFQGVGNQPQHF.

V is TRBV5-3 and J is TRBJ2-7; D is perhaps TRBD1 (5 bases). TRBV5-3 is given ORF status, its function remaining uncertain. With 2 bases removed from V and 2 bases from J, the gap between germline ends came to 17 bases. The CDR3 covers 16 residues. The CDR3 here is CARSLKTRVLPYEQYF. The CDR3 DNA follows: TGTGCCAGAAGCTTAAAAACCAGGGTATTACCCTACGAGCAGTACTTC.

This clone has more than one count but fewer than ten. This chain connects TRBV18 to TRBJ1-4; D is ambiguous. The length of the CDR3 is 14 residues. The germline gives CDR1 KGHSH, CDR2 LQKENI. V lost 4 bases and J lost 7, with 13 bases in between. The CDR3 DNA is TGTGCCAGCTCACGCCCCGGCGGGGTTGAAAAACTGTTTTTT. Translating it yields CASSRPGGVEKLFF. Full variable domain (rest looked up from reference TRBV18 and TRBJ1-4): NAGVMQNPRHLVRRRGQEARLRCSPMKGHSHVYWYRQLPEEGLKFMVYLQKENIIDESGMPKERFSAEFPKEGPSILRIQQVVRGDSAAYFCASSRPGGVEKLFFGSGTQLSVL.

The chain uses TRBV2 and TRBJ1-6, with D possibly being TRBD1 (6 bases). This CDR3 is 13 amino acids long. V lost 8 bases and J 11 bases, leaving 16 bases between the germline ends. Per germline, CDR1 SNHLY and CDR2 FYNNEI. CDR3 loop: CASASRTDPPLHF. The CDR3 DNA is TGTGCCAGCGCCTCTCGGACAGATCCACCCCTCCACTTT.

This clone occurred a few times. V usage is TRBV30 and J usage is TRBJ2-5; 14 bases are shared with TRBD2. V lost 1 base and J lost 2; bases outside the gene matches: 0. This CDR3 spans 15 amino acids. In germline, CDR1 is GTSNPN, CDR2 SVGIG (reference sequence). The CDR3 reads CAWSGTSGGQETQYF. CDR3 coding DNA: TGTGCCTGGAGTGGGACTAGCGGGGGGCAAGAGACCCAGTACTTC.

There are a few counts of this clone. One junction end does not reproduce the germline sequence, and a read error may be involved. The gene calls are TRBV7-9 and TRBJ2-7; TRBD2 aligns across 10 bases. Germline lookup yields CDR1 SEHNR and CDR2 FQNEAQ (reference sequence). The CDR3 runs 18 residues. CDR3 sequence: CASSQDIAGGLLMDEQYF. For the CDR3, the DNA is TGCGCCAGCAGCCAAGATATAGCGGGAGGACTCCTTATGGACGAGCAGTACTTC. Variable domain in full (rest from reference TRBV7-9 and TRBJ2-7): DTGVSQNPRHKITKRGQNVTFRCDPISEHNRLYWYRQTLGQGPEFLTYFQNEAQLEKSRLLSDRFSAERPKGSFSTLEIQRTEQGDSAMYLCASSQDIAGGLLMDEQYFGPGTRLTVT.

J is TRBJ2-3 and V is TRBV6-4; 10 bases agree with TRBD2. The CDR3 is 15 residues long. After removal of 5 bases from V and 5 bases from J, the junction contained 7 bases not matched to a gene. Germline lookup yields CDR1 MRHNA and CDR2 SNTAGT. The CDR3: CASSFVAGGIDTQYF. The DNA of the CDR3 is TGTGCCAGCAGTTTTGTAGCGGGAGGAATAGATACGCAGTATTTT.

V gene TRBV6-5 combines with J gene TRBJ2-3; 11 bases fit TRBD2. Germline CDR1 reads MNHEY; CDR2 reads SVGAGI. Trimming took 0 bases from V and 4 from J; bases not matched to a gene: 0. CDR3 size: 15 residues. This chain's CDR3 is CASSYSTSGADTQYF. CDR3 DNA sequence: TGTGCCAGCAGTTACTCGACTAGCGGGGCAGATACGCAGTATTTT.